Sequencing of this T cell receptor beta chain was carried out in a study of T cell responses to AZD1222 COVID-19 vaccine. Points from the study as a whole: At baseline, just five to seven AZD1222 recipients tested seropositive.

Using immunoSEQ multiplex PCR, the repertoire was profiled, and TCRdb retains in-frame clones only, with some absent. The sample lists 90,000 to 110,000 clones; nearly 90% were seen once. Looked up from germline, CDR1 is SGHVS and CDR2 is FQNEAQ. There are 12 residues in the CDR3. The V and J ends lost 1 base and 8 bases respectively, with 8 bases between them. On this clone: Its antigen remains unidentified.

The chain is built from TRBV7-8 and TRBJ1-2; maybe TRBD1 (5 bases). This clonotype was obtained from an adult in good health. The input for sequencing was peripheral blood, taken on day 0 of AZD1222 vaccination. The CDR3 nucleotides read TGTGCCAGCAGCTTAGGGGGGGTCGGCTACACCTTC. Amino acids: CASSLGGVGYTF.